Included here is one T cell receptor (beta chain) sequence, with context. Method: immunoSEQ multiplex PCR; TCRdb's copy keeps in-frame clones and lacks some. The sample has about 250,000 clones; approximately 83% are singletons. CDR1 is SGHTA and CDR2 is FQGNSA in the germline V gene. With 2 bases removed from V and 5 bases from J, the gap between germline ends came to 18 bases. The CDR3 consists of 16 residues. This record belongs to a study of blood T cell repertoires in COVID-19. For the study at large: The United States, Italy and Spain provided the acute and convalescent COVID-19 samples.

V usage is TRBV7-2 and J usage is TRBJ1-2, with D maybe TRBD1 (6 bases). Material: peripheral blood. This sequence was found in a man aged 50 or older with active or convalescent COVID-19. CDR3 DNA: TGTGCCAGCAGCTTATCGGGAGGACAGCTGTTATATGGCTACACCTTC. The encoded protein is CASSLSGGQLLYGYTF.